This T cell receptor beta chain was profiled in a study of T cells in localized non-small cell lung cancer (dated by TCRdb to 2018 to 2020). Study-level background: Comparing tumors with uninvolved tumor-adjacent lungs, the study looked at the T cell repertoires of 236 patients with early-stage NSCLC. All 240 or so NSCLC patients in the cohort were treatment-naive and had localized lung tumors that were resected. The mean age of the NSCLC patients was just over 65 years, with 120 to 150 men and 107 women.

The CDR3 starts with the cysteine, ends with the phenylalanine, and has 15 residues. Only the CDR3 region is kept as DNA, spanning 45 bases read in frame from base 1. V ends up 5 bases short and J 3 bases short, with an unmatched junction base count of 5. CDR1 and CDR2 are drawn from the germline V gene: SGHDT, YYEEEE. At diagnosis, tumor, uninvolved tumor-adjacent lung and peripheral blood were collected and then preserved as a mix of FFPE and fresh-frozen material. For TCR repertoire profiling, blood samples were analyzed as peripheral blood mononuclear cells. Comment on this clone: It has no known antigen specificity. Per-nucleotide qualities are absent, and no much larger clonotype sits a single base away.

Study-wide findings and limitations: Higher T cell density in blood was associated with longer overall survival, whereas higher clonality in adjacent lung was associated with shorter survival. Because multi-region tumor sequencing was not performed, intratumor heterogeneity could not be ruled out. Because of the exploratory design, TCR variables were selected using unadjusted p-values without false-discovery rate correction. Uninvolved tumor-adjacent lung showed the highest T cell clonality, higher than tumor, which suggests more focused antigenic responses in the uninvolved tumor-adjacent lung. A median of approximately 50 of the top 100 tumor clones turned up in the paired uninvolved adjacent lung, and under 30 of those clones also ranked among the top 100 of that same adjacent lung.

TCR beta CDR3 regions were sequenced from DNA using the immunoSEQ Assay. Processing in the source paper ran as follows. To compute T cell density, TCR beta template counts were normalized to usable DNA, which was estimated by amplifying housekeeping genes. The preseqR package was used to estimate richness by extrapolating to 400,000 templates for PBMC samples and to 120,000 templates for tissue samples. Clonality was taken to be one minus Pielou's evenness. Tissue-enriched TCRs were identified through differential abundance testing performed on productive amino-acid clonotypes, with a minimum total count of 5 and an alpha of 0.1. The Jaccard Index and the Morisita Overlap Index were used to quantify repertoire overlap between compartments. TCR beta CDR3s were clustered by GLIPH together with public tetramer-defined viral CDR3s, and at least three viral sequences plus V-gene enrichment were required for viral motifs. TCRdb provides this immuneACCESS table in a form limited to in-frame rearrangements. Some clones are lacking; in checked studies, under half of them reflect an unresolved V gene, and why the rest are absent is not known. V and J calls and clone size follow that table, whereas D and trimming were derived from the DNA. The table for this sample lists about 36,000 clones; about 83% of them were counted only once. The top ten hold roughly 7.2% of the sample.

The rearranged chain carries TRBV5-6 and TRBJ1-5; 10 middle bases align to TRBD1. This TCR derives from a woman aged 35-75 years with stage I lung adenocarcinoma. The sequences come from peripheral blood, collected before any cancer treatment. The nucleotide sequence reads as follows: TGTGCCAGCAGTCCCGGGACAGGGGCCAATCAGCCCCAGCATTTT. This encodes CASSPGTGANQPQHF. This CDR3, with the reference TRBV5-6 and TRBJ1-5 proteins standing in past its ends, gives the full variable domain DAGVTQSPTHLIKTRGQQVTLRCSPKSGHDTVSWYQQALGQGPQFIFQYYEEEERQRGNFPDRFSGHQFPNYSSELNVNALLLGDSALYLCASSPGTGANQPQHFGDGTRLSIL.